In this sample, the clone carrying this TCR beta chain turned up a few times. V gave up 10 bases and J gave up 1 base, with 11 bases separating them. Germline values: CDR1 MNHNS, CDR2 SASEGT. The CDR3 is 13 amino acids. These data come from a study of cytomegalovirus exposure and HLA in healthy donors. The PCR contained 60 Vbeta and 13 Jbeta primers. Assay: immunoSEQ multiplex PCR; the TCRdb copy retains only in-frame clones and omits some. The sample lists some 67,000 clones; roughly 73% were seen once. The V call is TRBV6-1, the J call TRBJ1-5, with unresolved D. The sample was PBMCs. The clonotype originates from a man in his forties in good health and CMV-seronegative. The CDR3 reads CATSTESNQPQHF. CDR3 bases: TGTGCCACCTCTACCGAGAGCAATCAGCCCCAGCATTTT.